A selection of T cell receptor beta chains follows, all from one sample in a study of T cell repertoires in cytomegalovirus infection. A single record per CDR3 protein comes from TCRdb applying MiXCR to the reads. The sample gives under 90,000 distinct CDR3 sequences, more than 40% of which show up once; 90% to 95% is in the top ten. These receptors' antigens are unknown. Material: CD8+ T cells from cultured PBMCs, obtained from culture after CMV antigen stimulation. The source is a human donor in good health (CMV status not recorded). Some clones in this sample may be carry-over from other donors' samples. The CDR3 runs from the conserved cysteine through the conserved F or W. The order of the fields is V gene, CDR3 length, J gene, D gene, clone size, CDR3 DNA, CDR3 protein. The D gene is left open where the match is weak. The size field is filled for only some rows; it gives once, few, many or a size class.

v_gene: TRBV19
len: 13
j_gene: TRBJ1-5
d_gene: .
abundance: .
CDR3nt: TGTGCCAGTAGTACAATTAGCAATCAGCCCCAGCATTTT
CDR3aa: CASSTISNQPQHF

v_gene: TRBV6-2/TRBV6-3
len: 15
j_gene: TRBJ1-2
d_gene: TRBD1
abundance: .
CDR3nt: TGTGCCAGCAACACCGGGACAGAAAATTACTATGGCTACACCTTC
CDR3aa: CASNTGTENYYGYTF

v_gene: TRBV4-1
len: 19
j_gene: TRBJ2-3
d_gene: TRBD2
abundance: once
CDR3nt: TGCGCCAGCAGCCAAGGGCTCTTCAGGGTAGCGGGGGGCACAGATACGCAGTATTTT
CDR3aa: CASSQGLFRVAGGTDTQYF

v_gene: TRBV15
len: 14
j_gene: TRBJ2-7
d_gene: .
abundance: .
CDR3nt: TGTGCCACCAGCAGAGAAAAGGACCTTTACGAGCAGTACTTC
CDR3aa: CATSREKDLYEQYF

v_gene: TRBV7-9
len: 16
j_gene: TRBJ1-2
d_gene: TRBD1
abundance: .
CDR3nt: TGTGCCAGCAGCTTAAAAGACAGGGAGGCTACTAATGGCTACACCTTC
CDR3aa: CASSLKDREATNGYTF

v_gene: TRBV6-1
len: 13
j_gene: TRBJ1-2
d_gene: .
abundance: few
CDR3nt: TGTGCCAGCAGTGAAGACAGGGTGCGTGGCTACACCTTC
CDR3aa: CASSEDRVRGYTF

v_gene: TRBV12-3/TRBV12-4
len: 14
j_gene: TRBJ1-1
d_gene: .
abundance: .
CDR3nt: TGTGCCAGCAGTTTCGCCCCGACAGACACTGAAGCTTTCTTT
CDR3aa: CASSFAPTDTEAFF

v_gene: TRBV29-1
len: 15
j_gene: TRBJ2-7
d_gene: TRBD1
abundance: .
CDR3nt: TGCAGCGTTGAAGATCGGGGACAGGGGGCCTACGAGCAGTACTTC
CDR3aa: CSVEDRGQGAYEQYF

v_gene: TRBV2
len: 17
j_gene: TRBJ1-4
d_gene: TRBD1
abundance: few
CDR3nt: TGTGCCAGCAACGGCCGGGACAGGGTAAACTCTAATGAAAAACTGTTTTTT
CDR3aa: CASNGRDRVNSNEKLFF

v_gene: TRBV29-1
len: 15
j_gene: TRBJ2-7
d_gene: TRBD2
abundance: .
CDR3nt: TGCAGCGTTGAAAGGATATTAGCGGGGTCCTACGAGCAGTACTTC
CDR3aa: CSVERILAGSYEQYF

v_gene: TRBV24-1
len: 14
j_gene: TRBJ2-5
d_gene: TRBD1
abundance: few
CDR3nt: TGTGCCACCAGTGAGGTGGGACAGGAAGAGACCCAGTACTTC
CDR3aa: CATSEVGQEETQYF

v_gene: TRBV12-5
len: 13
j_gene: TRBJ1-1
d_gene: .
abundance: many
CDR3nt: TGTGCTAGTGGTTTACGGGAGAACACTGAAGCTTTCTTT
CDR3aa: CASGLRENTEAFF

v_gene: TRBV7-2
len: 18
j_gene: TRBJ2-3
d_gene: TRBD1
abundance: many
CDR3nt: TGTGCCAGCAGCGTACTGGACAGGGGAATTGTTAGCACAGATACGCAGTATTTT
CDR3aa: CASSVLDRGIVSTDTQYF

v_gene: TRBV6-1
len: 16
j_gene: TRBJ2-7
d_gene: TRBD1
abundance: .
CDR3nt: TGTGCCAGCAGTGAAGGGATAGGGACAGGGGCCTACGAGCAGTACTTC
CDR3aa: CASSEGIGTGAYEQYF

v_gene: TRBV20-1
len: 14
j_gene: TRBJ2-7
d_gene: .
abundance: .
CDR3nt: TGCAGTGCTAGGGGGGACTGGGGGCCCTACGAGCAGTACTTC
CDR3aa: CSARGDWGPYEQYF

v_gene: TRBV19
len: 17
j_gene: TRBJ1-3
d_gene: .
abundance: .
CDR3nt: TGTGCCAGTAGTACCTCGGGACGGGCAAACTCTGGAAACACCATATATTTT
CDR3aa: CASSTSGRANSGNTIYF

v_gene: TRBV4-1
len: 16
j_gene: TRBJ2-7
d_gene: .
abundance: few
CDR3nt: TGCGCCAGCAGCCAAGTTGGGGCGATCAGCTCCTACGAGCAGTACTTC
CDR3aa: CASSQVGAISSYEQYF

v_gene: TRBV15
len: 15
j_gene: TRBJ1-2
d_gene: TRBD1
abundance: .
CDR3nt: TGTGCCACCAGCAGAGATCCCGGGACAGGCCAGGGCTACACCTTC
CDR3aa: CATSRDPGTGQGYTF

v_gene: TRBV7-3
len: 17
j_gene: TRBJ2-3
d_gene: TRBD2
abundance: few
CDR3nt: TGTGCCAGCAGCACTTGGACTAGCGGGGGAATGGAAGATACGCAGTATTTT
CDR3aa: CASSTWTSGGMEDTQYF

v_gene: TRBV7-6
len: 15
j_gene: TRBJ1-2
d_gene: TRBD1
abundance: few
CDR3nt: TGTGCCAGCAGCCCCCGTTCGGGACAGGTCTATGGCTACACCTTC
CDR3aa: CASSPRSGQVYGYTF

v_gene: TRBV12-5
len: 15
j_gene: TRBJ2-2
d_gene: TRBD2
abundance: .
CDR3nt: TGTGCTAGTGGTATGACTAGCCGCCACACCGGGGAACTGTTTTTT
CDR3aa: CASGMTSRHTGELFF

v_gene: TRBV7-8
len: 17
j_gene: TRBJ1-1
d_gene: .
abundance: .
CDR3nt: TGTGCCAGCAGCTTTGCCGTCTTGGACAGTTCCTCAGGGGAAGCTTTCTTT
CDR3aa: CASSFAVLDSSSGEAFF

v_gene: TRBV6-2/TRBV6-3
len: 14
j_gene: TRBJ2-1
d_gene: .
abundance: .
CDR3nt: TGTGCCAGCAGTTATTGGACGGGTGTAGATGAGCAGTTCTTC
CDR3aa: CASSYWTGVDEQFF

v_gene: TRBV6-2/TRBV6-3
len: 15
j_gene: TRBJ2-1
d_gene: .
abundance: .
CDR3nt: TGTGCCAGCAGTTTTCGGGGGAGCTCCTACAATGAGCAGTTCTTC
CDR3aa: CASSFRGSSYNEQFF

v_gene: TRBV13
len: 15
j_gene: TRBJ2-3
d_gene: .
abundance: many
CDR3nt: TGTGCCAGCAGCTTCTCCTCGGGGGGCAGGGATACGCAGTATTTT
CDR3aa: CASSFSSGGRDTQYF

v_gene: TRBV4-1
len: 14
j_gene: TRBJ2-7
d_gene: .
abundance: few
CDR3nt: TGTGCCAGCAGCCAACCACAGGATGCCTACGAGCAGTACTTC
CDR3aa: CASSQPQDAYEQYF

v_gene: TRBV27
len: 15
j_gene: TRBJ1-2
d_gene: .
abundance: once
CDR3nt: TGTGCCAGCAGTGACCGGGACGTAGGAATGGTGGGCTACACCTTC
CDR3aa: CASSDRDVGMVGYTF

v_gene: TRBV9
len: 16
j_gene: TRBJ2-5
d_gene: TRBD2
abundance: .
CDR3nt: TGTGCCAGCAGCGCCCAAGCTTCCGGGACTAGCGCGACCCAGTACTTC
CDR3aa: CASSAQASGTSATQYF

v_gene: TRBV12-5
len: 15
j_gene: TRBJ1-2
d_gene: TRBD1
abundance: .
CDR3nt: TGTGCTAGTGTTCCGGCGGGACAGGGAGCCTATGGCTACACCTTC
CDR3aa: CASVPAGQGAYGYTF

v_gene: TRBV6-5
len: 18
j_gene: TRBJ1-5
d_gene: .
abundance: few
CDR3nt: TGTGCCAGCAGCTTAAACGGCCCCAGCCGTGATAGCAATCAGCCCCAGCATTTT
CDR3aa: CASSLNGPSRDSNQPQHF

v_gene: TRBV7-9
len: 12
j_gene: TRBJ2-3
d_gene: TRBD1
abundance: few
CDR3nt: TGTGCCAGCAGCGGACAGGGGGATACGCAGTATTTT
CDR3aa: CASSGQGDTQYF

v_gene: TRBV7-8
len: 16
j_gene: TRBJ1-2
d_gene: .
abundance: .
CDR3nt: TGTGCCAGCAGCTTAAGAGTGGTGGGGGGGCTAGGGGGCTACACCTTC
CDR3aa: CASSLRVVGGLGGYTF

v_gene: TRBV13
len: 14
j_gene: TRBJ2-7
d_gene: .
abundance: .
CDR3nt: TGTGCCAGCAGCTTAAGAGCTAGGAGCGGCGAGCAGTACTTC
CDR3aa: CASSLRARSGEQYF

v_gene: TRBV20-1
len: 14
j_gene: TRBJ2-7
d_gene: TRBD1
abundance: few
CDR3nt: TGCAGTGCTCTACTGGGACAGGGGGCCGGGGAGCAGTACTTC
CDR3aa: CSALLGQGAGEQYF

v_gene: TRBV4-1
len: 13
j_gene: TRBJ2-3
d_gene: .
abundance: .
CDR3nt: TGCGCCAGCAGCCAAGATCACCCAGATACGCAGTATTTT
CDR3aa: CASSQDHPDTQYF

v_gene: TRBV28
len: 11
j_gene: TRBJ2-1
d_gene: .
abundance: .
CDR3nt: TGTGCCAGCAGTTTAATGGCTGAGCAGTTCTTC
CDR3aa: CASSLMAEQFF

v_gene: TRBV7-3
len: 16
j_gene: TRBJ2-7
d_gene: TRBD1
abundance: .
CDR3nt: TGTGCCAGCAGCTCCCGGACAGGGGGCATGTCCTACGAGCAGTACTTC
CDR3aa: CASSSRTGGMSYEQYF

v_gene: TRBV7-3
len: 15
j_gene: TRBJ2-1
d_gene: .
abundance: .
CDR3nt: TGTGCCAGCAGCTTAGCCCCGGGACTTTACAATGAGCAGTTCTTC
CDR3aa: CASSLAPGLYNEQFF

v_gene: TRBV6-6
len: 15
j_gene: TRBJ2-7
d_gene: .
abundance: few
CDR3nt: TGTGCCAGCAGTCCGACCGAGGAGGGGAACTACGAGCAGTACTTC
CDR3aa: CASSPTEEGNYEQYF

v_gene: TRBV7-9
len: 12
j_gene: TRBJ2-1
d_gene: .
abundance: .
CDR3nt: TGTGCCAGCAGCTCAGGTTACAATGAGCAGTTCTTC
CDR3aa: CASSSGYNEQFF

v_gene: TRBV20-1
len: 13
j_gene: TRBJ1-1
d_gene: TRBD1
abundance: few
CDR3nt: TGCAGTGCTACGAACAGGGGGGAGATTGAAGCTTTCTTT
CDR3aa: CSATNRGEIEAFF

v_gene: TRBV7-9
len: 15
j_gene: TRBJ1-1
d_gene: TRBD1
abundance: .
CDR3nt: TGTGCCAGCAGCTTTTCCGGGACAGAGAACACTGAAGCTTTCTTT
CDR3aa: CASSFSGTENTEAFF

v_gene: TRBV11-2
len: 13
j_gene: TRBJ2-7
d_gene: .
abundance: .
CDR3nt: TGTGCCAGCAGCTTTTCCGCCCCGGACGAGCAGTACTTC
CDR3aa: CASSFSAPDEQYF

v_gene: TRBV27
len: 13
j_gene: TRBJ2-7
d_gene: .
abundance: .
CDR3nt: TGTGCCAGCAGTCCGCGGACAGACAATGAGCAGTACTTC
CDR3aa: CASSPRTDNEQYF

v_gene: TRBV27
len: 14
j_gene: TRBJ2-5
d_gene: TRBD1
abundance: few
CDR3nt: TGTGCCAGCAGTAAACAGGGGGCTCGAGAGACCCAGTACTTC
CDR3aa: CASSKQGARETQYF

v_gene: TRBV13
len: 15
j_gene: TRBJ2-7
d_gene: .
abundance: .
CDR3nt: TGTGCCAGCAGTCAGGAAGGGGGAAACTCCTACGAGCAGTACTTC
CDR3aa: CASSQEGGNSYEQYF

v_gene: TRBV7-6
len: 14
j_gene: TRBJ2-7
d_gene: .
abundance: .
CDR3nt: TGTGCCAGCAGCTTAGCTGGGACAAGTGGCGAGCAGTACTTC
CDR3aa: CASSLAGTSGEQYF

v_gene: TRBV7-9
len: 15
j_gene: TRBJ2-5
d_gene: .
abundance: .
CDR3nt: TGTGCCAGCAGCTTAGATGAGCAGAAGGGGAAGACCCAGTACTTC
CDR3aa: CASSLDEQKGKTQYF

v_gene: TRBV7-6
len: 18
j_gene: TRBJ2-3
d_gene: TRBD2
abundance: .
CDR3nt: TGTGCCAGCAGCTCGGACTCTACTACTAGCGGGAGGGCAGATACGCAGTATTTT
CDR3aa: CASSSDSTTSGRADTQYF

v_gene: TRBV7-9
len: 16
j_gene: TRBJ2-3
d_gene: .
abundance: few
CDR3nt: TGTGCCAGCAGCGCAGGCCCCTCAGCGGTCACAGATACGCAGTATTTT
CDR3aa: CASSAGPSAVTDTQYF

v_gene: TRBV27
len: 15
j_gene: TRBJ2-1
d_gene: TRBD1
abundance: .
CDR3nt: TGTGCCAGCAGGATGACAGGGGGCGATTACAATGAGCAGTTCTTC
CDR3aa: CASRMTGGDYNEQFF

v_gene: TRBV4-1
len: 16
j_gene: TRBJ2-7
d_gene: .
abundance: .
CDR3nt: TGCGCCAGCAGCCCTAAAGTTGACCGGGCAGTTTCCGAGCAGTACTTC
CDR3aa: CASSPKVDRAVSEQYF